This T cell receptor (beta chain) is drawn from a study of OX40 agonist ivuxolimab in advanced cancers. Study overall: Every 2 weeks, patients received ivuxolimab intravenously, dosed at 0.01 to 10 mg/kg.

TCRdb's copy holds only in-frame clones and misses some; the assay was immunoSEQ multiplex PCR. The data contain 55,000 or so clones, around 87% of them singletons. The germline V and J ends were trimmed by 6 bases and 2 bases, with 17 bases remaining between them. Germline values: CDR1 MNHEY, CDR2 SMNVEV (reference sequence). This CDR3 has 15 residues. This clone appeared a few times. The TCR sequence derives from an adult with an advanced solid tumor such as melanoma, head and neck, liver or kidney cancer. Specimen: CD4+ or CD8+ T cells sorted from blood, collected in a trial of the OX40 agonist ivuxolimab. The V call is TRBV27, the J call TRBJ2-7; no firm D call. For the CDR3, the DNA is TGTGCCAGCAGAATGACCGGGTCTAATCCCTACGAGCAGTACTTC. This sequence encodes CASRMTGSNPYEQYF.